This T cell receptor beta chain appears in the sequencing data of a study of blood T cell repertoires in COVID-19. This clone was found once. Profiling relied on immunoSEQ multiplex PCR, and the TCRdb table lists in-frame clones only, not all of them. This table holds about 100,000 clones, 85% found once. J gave up 3 bases and V 6 bases, and 7 bases lay outside the gene matches. CDR3 length: 14 amino acids. CDR1 is KGHSH and CDR2 is LQKENI in the germline V gene. The chain uses TRBV18 and TRBJ2-7, with 8 nucleotides matching TRBD2. Sequenced input: peripheral blood. This receptor was taken from a human donor in a cohort sampled during active COVID-19. In nucleotides, the CDR3 is TGTGCCAGCTCCTCGGGAGGGGGGAGCTACGAGCAGTACTTC. Its protein product is CASSSGGGSYEQYF. Together with reference TRBV18 and TRBJ2-7, the CDR3 gives the full variable domain: NAGVMQNPRHLVRRRGQEARLRCSPMKGHSHVYWYRQLPEEGLKFMVYLQKENIIDESGMPKERFSAEFPKEGPSILRIQQVVRGDSAAYFCASSSGGGSYEQYFGPGTRLTVT.